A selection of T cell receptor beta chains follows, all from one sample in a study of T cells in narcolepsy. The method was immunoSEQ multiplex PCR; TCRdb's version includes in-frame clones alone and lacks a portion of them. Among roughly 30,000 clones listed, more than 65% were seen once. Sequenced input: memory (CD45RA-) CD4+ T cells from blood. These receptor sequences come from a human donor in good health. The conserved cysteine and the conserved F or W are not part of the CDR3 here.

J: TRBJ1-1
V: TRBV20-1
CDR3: SAGGYTEAF

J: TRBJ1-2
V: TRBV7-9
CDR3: ASSHAGTGYGYT

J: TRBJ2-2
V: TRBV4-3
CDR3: ASSQLPGAGELF

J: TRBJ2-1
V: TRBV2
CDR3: ASRADLASYNEQF

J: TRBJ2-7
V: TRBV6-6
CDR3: ASSYEGQHYEQY

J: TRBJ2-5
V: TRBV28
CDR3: ASSFPGGDETQY

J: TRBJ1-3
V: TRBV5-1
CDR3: ASSLPDSGNTIY

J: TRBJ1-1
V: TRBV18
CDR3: ASSPPNRLNTEAF

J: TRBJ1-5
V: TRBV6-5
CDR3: ASSGRGDLNQPQH

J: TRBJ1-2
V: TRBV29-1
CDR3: SVTGSTLYGYT

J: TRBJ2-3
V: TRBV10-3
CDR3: AISEGETSGTKSTDTQY

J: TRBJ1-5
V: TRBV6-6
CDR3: ASRRGSNQPQH

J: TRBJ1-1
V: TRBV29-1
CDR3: SVEDPTEMNTEAF

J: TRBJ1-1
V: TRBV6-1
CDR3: ASSLRVLNTEAF

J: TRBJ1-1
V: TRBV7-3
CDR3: ASSRTGLGTEAF

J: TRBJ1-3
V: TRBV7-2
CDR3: ASSSHSGTVGNTIY

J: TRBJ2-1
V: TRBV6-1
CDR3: ASAFSSGSNNEQF

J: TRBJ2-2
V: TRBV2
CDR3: ASSDGVPSPGELF

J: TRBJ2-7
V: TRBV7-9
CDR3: ASSYGWDMGYEQY

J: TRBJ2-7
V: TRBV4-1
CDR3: ASSHPGQGHYEQY

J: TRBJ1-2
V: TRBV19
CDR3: ASSIGGLYDYT

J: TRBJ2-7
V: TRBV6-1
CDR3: ASRRQGGVAGEQY

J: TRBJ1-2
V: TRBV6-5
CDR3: ASSPPRGLGYGYT